A single sample is the source of the 17 T cell receptor beta chains below, sequenced in a study of T cell responses to AZD1222 COVID-19 vaccine. Method: immunoSEQ multiplex PCR; TCRdb's copy keeps in-frame clones and lacks some. Found here are about 140,000 clones, under 95% of them singletons; the top ten hold around 6.9%. The specimen comprised peripheral blood, sampled 28 days after the second dose of the MenACWY control vaccine. The receptors stem from an adult who received the MenACWY meningococcal vaccine as a control.

The V call is TRBV10-3, the J call TRBJ2-7; TRBD2 is a possible D gene (5 bases). Trimming pared 6 bases from V and 5 bases from J, leaving 17 bases between. Germline V gene lookup returns CDR1 ENHRY and CDR2 SYGVKD. The CDR3 sequence is 14 residues long. The CDR3 loop reads CAISSEGPPHEQYF. In DNA, the CDR3 is TGTGCCATCAGCAGCGAGGGCCCCCCCCACGAGCAGTACTTC.

CDR3: CASSALGRVGSNTEAFF. The CDR3 bases are TGTGCCAGCAGCGCCCTCGGCAGGGTAGGCTCCAACACTGAAGCTTTCTTT. The V call is TRBV7-6, the J call TRBJ1-1; tentative D call: TRBD1 (5 bases). Trimming shortened V by 5 bases and J by 2 bases, and 21 bases separated the two germline ends. CDR3 length: 17 amino acids. CDR1 and CDR2 (germline): SGHVS, FNYEAQ. Full variable domain (remainder filled in from reference TRBV7-6 and TRBJ1-1): GAGVSQSPRYKVTKRGQDVALRCDPISGHVSLYWYRQALGQGPEFLTYFNYEAQQDKSGLPNDRFSAERPEGSISTLTIQRTEQRDSAMYRCASSALGRVGSNTEAFFGQGTRLTVV.

The chain couples TRBV19 to TRBJ2-1; D remains ambiguous. Germline V CDR1 and CDR2: LNHDA, SQIVND (reference sequence). This CDR3 spans 14 amino acids. Trimming cost V 5 bases and J 0 bases, with 8 bases left between them. CDR3 in DNA: TGTGCCAGTAGTCCCGGAGCCTCCTACAATGAGCAGTTCTTC. Translation gives CASSPGASYNEQFF.

The V and J genes are TRBV3-1 (or the pseudogene TRBV3-2) and TRBJ1-2; 7 bases fit TRBD1. CDR1 and CDR2 (germline): LGHDT, YNNKEL (reference sequence). With 1 base clipped from V and 7 bases from J, the junction kept 6 bases outside the gene matches. This CDR3 is built from 14 residues. The CDR3 bases are TGTGCCAGCAGCCAAGTGGAGGGGGCCGGTGGCTACACCTTC. Translation gives CASSQVEGAGGYTF.

In DNA form, the CDR3 reads TGTGCCAGCAGTTCCGCCTCCCAAGAGACCCAGTACTTC. Translating it yields CASSSASQETQYF. V usage is TRBV12-3 or TRBV12-4 and J usage is TRBJ2-5; D is unresolved. The length of the CDR3 is 13 residues. The V and J ends lost 4 bases and 1 base respectively, with 7 bases between them.

V usage is TRBV28 and J usage is TRBJ1-2; 7 bases are shared with TRBD1. Germline trimming cut 5 bases from V and 8 bases from J; bases unmatched to any gene: 11. The CDR3 extends over 14 amino acids. CDR1 and CDR2 (germline): MDHEN, SYDVKM. The CDR3 nucleotides are TGTGCCAGCAGTCCACCGACAGGGTTGGGGGGCTACACCTTC. Translating gives CASSPPTGLGGYTF.

The genes are TRBV2 and TRBJ2-7; 7 bases map to TRBD2. Germline trimming cut 2 bases from V and 1 base from J; bases unmatched to any gene: 11. Germline CDR1 reads SNHLY; CDR2 reads FYNNEI. The CDR3 is made up of 17 amino acids. CDR3 nucleotide sequence: TGTGCCAGCAGTGAACGCCTAGCGGCCTTATCATCCTACGAGCAGTACTTC. Protein: CASSERLAALSSYEQYF. The full variable domain, its missing parts supplied by reference TRBV2 and TRBJ2-7, is EPEVTQTPSHQVTQMGQEVILRCVPISNHLYFYWYRQILGQKVEFLVSFYNNEISEKSEIFDDQFSVERPDGSNFTLKIRSTKLEDSAMYFCASSERLAALSSYEQYFGPGTRLTVT.

This chain connects TRBV19 to TRBJ2-1, with TRBD2 matching over 7 bases. CDR1 is LNHDA and CDR2 is SQIVND in the germline V gene (reference sequence). This CDR3 is 14 amino acids long. V gave up 7 bases and J gave up 2 bases; unmatched junction bases: 5. As DNA, the CDR3 is TGTGCCAGTACCCCGAGCGGGACCTACAATGAGCAGTTCTTC. Its translation: CASTPSGTYNEQFF.

The chain is built from TRBV9 and TRBJ1-6; no clear D. V lost 4 bases and J 9 bases, leaving 11 bases between the germline ends. This CDR3 is 13 amino acids long. Germline-derived CDR1 and CDR2 are SGDLS and YYNGEE. CDR3 residues: CASSFDPGSPLHF. Written as DNA, the CDR3 is TGTGCCAGCAGCTTCGACCCGGGTTCACCCCTCCACTTT.

The rearrangement joins TRBV7-2 to TRBJ2-1; perhaps TRBD1 as D (5 bases). Germline CDR1 SGHTA, CDR2 FQGNSA. This CDR3 is built from 14 residues. Trimming cost V 5 bases and J 5 bases, with 13 bases left between them. The CDR3 coding sequence is TGTGCCAGCAGCCTAGACAGTCTGGACAATGAGCAGTTCTTC. It yields the protein CASSLDSLDNEQFF.

The rearrangement links TRBV15 to TRBJ2-3, with no clear D. V was trimmed by 8 bases and J by 1 base, leaving 13 bases between them. CDR3 length equals 14 residues. Germline loops: CDR1 LNHNV, CDR2 YYDKDF (reference sequence). CDR3 coding DNA: TGTGCCACCGACAACACGGGCCGCACAGATACGCAGTATTTT. This encodes CATDNTGRTDTQYF. The full variable domain, completed using reference TRBV15 and TRBJ2-3, is DAMVIQNPRYQVTQFGKPVTLSCSQTLNHNVMYWYQQKSSQAPKLLFHYYDKDFNNEADTPDNFQSRRPNTSFCFLDIRSPGLGDTAMYLCATDNTGRTDTQYFGPGTRLTVL.

The V gene is TRBV18, the J gene TRBJ1-2; 11 bases line up with TRBD1. Germline trimming cut 2 bases from V and 7 bases from J; bases unmatched to any gene: 6. The germline V gene has CDR1 KGHSH and CDR2 LQKENI. The CDR3 has 15 residues. The CDR3 region is CASSPTGQGESGYTF. The DNA for the CDR3 is TGTGCCAGCTCACCAACGGGACAGGGGGAGTCTGGCTACACCTTC.

CDR3: CASRPAGLFRGYTF. Written as DNA, the CDR3 is TGTGCCAGCAGACCTGCGGGCCTATTTCGCGGCTACACCTTC. The chain couples TRBV3-1 (or the pseudogene TRBV3-2) to TRBJ1-2; D ambiguous. The germline V gene encodes CDR1 LGHDT and CDR2 YNNKEL (reference sequence). The V end was cut by 6 bases, the J end by 8 bases, with 19 bases between. CDR3 length: 14 residues.

The rearrangement links TRBV28 to TRBJ2-4; tentatively, D is TRBD1 (5 bases). Germline CDR1 and CDR2: MDHEN and SYDVKM. Trimming took off 6 bases at V and 5 bases at J, with 11 bases between the two ends. The CDR3 consists of 13 residues. The CDR3 reads CASSSQGENIQYF. In DNA form, the CDR3 reads TGTGCCAGCAGCTCCCAAGGGGAAAACATTCAGTACTTC.

The rearrangement uses TRBV15 and TRBJ2-7; D is undetermined. V shed 5 bases and J shed 3 bases, with 14 bases lying between them. Germline CDR1 is LNHNV and CDR2 is YYDKDF (reference sequence). The CDR3 is made up of 14 amino acids. In nucleotides, the CDR3 is TGTGCCACCAGCCCCCAAGGACCGATCTACGAGCAGTACTTC. It specifies CATSPQGPIYEQYF.

The chain carries TRBV5-4 and TRBJ2-3; 8 nucleotides align to TRBD2. Trimming at V came to 4 bases and at J to 0 bases, leaving 4 bases not matched to a gene. The CDR3 has 15 residues. Germline loops: CDR1 SGHNT, CDR2 YYREEE (reference sequence). CDR3 sequence (DNA): TGTGCCAGCAGCCGGGGGGGTTCAAGCACAGATACGCAGTATTTT. Its protein is CASSRGGSSTDTQYF.

The chain carries TRBV9 and TRBJ1-6, with 7 bases that match TRBD1. V dropped 3 bases and J dropped 5; count of bases not matched to a gene: 2. The CDR3 runs 14 residues. Germline V gives CDR1 SGDLS, CDR2 YYNGEE. The CDR3 region has the DNA TGTGCCAGCAGCGAGACAGGGAATAATTCACCCCTCCACTTT. Protein: CASSETGNNSPLHF.